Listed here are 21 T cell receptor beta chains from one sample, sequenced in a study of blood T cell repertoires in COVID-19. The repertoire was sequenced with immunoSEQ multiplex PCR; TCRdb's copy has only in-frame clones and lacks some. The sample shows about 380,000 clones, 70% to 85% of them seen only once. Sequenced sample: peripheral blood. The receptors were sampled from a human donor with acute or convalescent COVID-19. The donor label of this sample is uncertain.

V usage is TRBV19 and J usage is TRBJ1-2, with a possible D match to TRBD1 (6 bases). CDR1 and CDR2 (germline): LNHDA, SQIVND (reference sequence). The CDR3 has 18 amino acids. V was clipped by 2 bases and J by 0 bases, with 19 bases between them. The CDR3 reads CASSISGQRNSANYGYTF. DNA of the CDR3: TGTGCCAGTAGTATATCTGGACAGAGAAACTCGGCTAACTATGGCTACACCTTC. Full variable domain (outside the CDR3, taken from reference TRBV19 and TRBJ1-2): DGGITQSPKYLFRKEGQNVTLSCEQNLNHDAMYWYRQDPGQGLRLIYYSQIVNDFQKGDIAEGYSVSREKKESFPLTVTSAQKNPTAFYLCASSISGQRNSANYGYTFGSGTRLTVV.

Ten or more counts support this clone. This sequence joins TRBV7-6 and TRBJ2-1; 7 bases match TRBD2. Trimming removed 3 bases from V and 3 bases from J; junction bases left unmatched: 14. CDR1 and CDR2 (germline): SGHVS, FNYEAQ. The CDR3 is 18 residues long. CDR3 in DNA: TGTGCCAGCAGCTTGGTCCCCCATATAGGGAGGGGCTACAATGAGCAGTTCTTC. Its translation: CASSLVPHIGRGYNEQFF.

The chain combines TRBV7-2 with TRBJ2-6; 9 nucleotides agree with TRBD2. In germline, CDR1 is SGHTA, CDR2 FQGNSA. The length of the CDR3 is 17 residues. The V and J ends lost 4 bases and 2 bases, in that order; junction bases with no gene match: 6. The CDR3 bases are TGTGCCAGCAGCTCCCCTGGGACTAGCCCTGGGGCCAACGTCCTGACTTTC. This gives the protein CASSSPGTSPGANVLTF.

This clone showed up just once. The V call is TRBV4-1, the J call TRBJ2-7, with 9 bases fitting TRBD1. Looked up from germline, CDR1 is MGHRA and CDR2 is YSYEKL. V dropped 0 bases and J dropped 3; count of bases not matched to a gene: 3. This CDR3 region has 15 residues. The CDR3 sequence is CASSQEGQGSYEQYF. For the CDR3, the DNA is TGCGCCAGCAGCCAAGAGGGACAGGGAAGCTACGAGCAGTACTTC.

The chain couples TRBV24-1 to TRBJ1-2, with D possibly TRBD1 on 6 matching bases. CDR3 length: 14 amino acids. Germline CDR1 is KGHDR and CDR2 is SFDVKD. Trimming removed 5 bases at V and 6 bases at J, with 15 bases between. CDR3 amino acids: CATSVLVGADGYTF. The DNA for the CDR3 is TGTGCCACCAGTGTCTTGGTGGGGGCGGATGGCTACACCTTC.

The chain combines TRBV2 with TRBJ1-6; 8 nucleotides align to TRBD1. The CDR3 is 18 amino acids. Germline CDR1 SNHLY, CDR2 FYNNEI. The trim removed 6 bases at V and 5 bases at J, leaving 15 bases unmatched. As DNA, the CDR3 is TGTGCCAGCAGAGGAGGACAGGGATTGTGGAAAGATAATTCACCCCTCCACTTT. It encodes CASRGGQGLWKDNSPLHF.

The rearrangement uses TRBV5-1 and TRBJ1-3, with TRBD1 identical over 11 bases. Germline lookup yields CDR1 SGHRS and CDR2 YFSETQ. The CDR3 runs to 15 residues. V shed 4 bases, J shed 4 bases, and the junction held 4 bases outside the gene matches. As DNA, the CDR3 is TGCGCCAGCAGCAGGGACAGGGGGATCGGAAACACCATATATTTT. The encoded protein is CASSRDRGIGNTIYF.

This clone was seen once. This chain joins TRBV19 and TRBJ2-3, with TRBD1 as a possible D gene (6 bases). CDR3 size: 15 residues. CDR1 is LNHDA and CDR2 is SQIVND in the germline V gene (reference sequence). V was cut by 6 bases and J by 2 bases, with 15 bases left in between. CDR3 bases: TGTGCCAGTAGACAAGGACAGAGACTCACAGATACGCAGTATTTT. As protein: CASRQGQRLTDTQYF.

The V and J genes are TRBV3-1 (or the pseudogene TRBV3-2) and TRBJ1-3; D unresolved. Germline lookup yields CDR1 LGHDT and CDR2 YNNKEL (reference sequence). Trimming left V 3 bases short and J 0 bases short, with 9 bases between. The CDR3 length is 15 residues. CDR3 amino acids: CASSQAGRSGNTIYF. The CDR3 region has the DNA TGTGCCAGCAGCCAGGCGGGCCGCTCTGGAAACACCATATATTTT.

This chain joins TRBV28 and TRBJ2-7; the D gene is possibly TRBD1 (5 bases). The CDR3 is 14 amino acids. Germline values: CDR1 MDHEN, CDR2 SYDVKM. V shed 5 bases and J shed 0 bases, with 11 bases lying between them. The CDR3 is CASSRHRLSYEQYF. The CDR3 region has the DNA TGTGCCAGCAGTCGGCACAGGCTCTCCTACGAGCAGTACTTC.

The CDR3 nucleotides are TGTGCCAGCAGCCAATATAGGGGGCCCGTGAACACTGAAGCTTTCTTT. Translating it yields CASSQYRGPVNTEAFF. The chain employs TRBV3-1 (or the pseudogene TRBV3-2) and TRBJ1-1, with 7 nucleotides matching TRBD1. Germline V gene lookup returns CDR1 LGHDT and CDR2 YNNKEL (reference sequence). The CDR3 consists of 16 residues. J gave up 0 bases and V 2 bases, and 6 bases lay outside the gene matches.

The CDR3 region is CATSPWQGTYQETQYF. DNA of the CDR3: TGTGCCACTTCCCCATGGCAGGGAACGTACCAAGAGACCCAGTACTTC. The rearrangement joins TRBV15 to TRBJ2-5; possible D gene TRBD1, 5 bases. The CDR3 covers 16 residues. Germline V gives CDR1 LNHNV, CDR2 YYDKDF (reference sequence). Trimming cost V 9 bases and J 0 bases, with 20 bases left between them.

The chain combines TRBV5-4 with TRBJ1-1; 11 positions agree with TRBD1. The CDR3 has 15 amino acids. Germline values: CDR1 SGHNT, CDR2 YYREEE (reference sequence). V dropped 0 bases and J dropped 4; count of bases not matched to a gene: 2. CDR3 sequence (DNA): TGTGCCAGCAGCTTGGGAGGGACAGGGGGCACTGAAGCTTTCTTT. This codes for CASSLGGTGGTEAFF. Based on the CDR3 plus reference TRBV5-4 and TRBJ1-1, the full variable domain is ETGVTQSPTHLIKTRGQQVTLRCSSQSGHNTVSWYQQALGQGPQFIFQYYREEENGRGNFPPRFSGLQFPNYSSELNVNALELDDSALYLCASSLGGTGGTEAFFGQGTRLTVV.

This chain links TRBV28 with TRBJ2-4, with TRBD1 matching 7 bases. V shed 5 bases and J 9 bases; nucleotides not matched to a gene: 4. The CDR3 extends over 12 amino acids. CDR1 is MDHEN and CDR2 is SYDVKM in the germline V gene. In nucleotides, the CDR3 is TGTGCCAGCAGTGGGACAGTAGCCATTCAGTACTTC. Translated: CASSGTVAIQYF. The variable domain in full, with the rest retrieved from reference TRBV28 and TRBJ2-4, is DVKVTQSSRYLVKRTGEKVFLECVQDMDHENMFWYRQDPGLGLRLIYFSYDVKMKEKGDIPEGYSVSREKKERFSLILESASTNQTSMYLCASSGTVAIQYFGAGTRLSVL.

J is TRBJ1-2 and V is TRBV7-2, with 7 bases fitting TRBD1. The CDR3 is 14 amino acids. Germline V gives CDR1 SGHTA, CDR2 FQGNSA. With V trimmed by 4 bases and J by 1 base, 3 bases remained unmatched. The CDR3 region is CASSSDRHNYGYTF. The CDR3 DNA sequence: TGTGCCAGCAGCTCGGACAGGCATAACTATGGCTACACCTTC.

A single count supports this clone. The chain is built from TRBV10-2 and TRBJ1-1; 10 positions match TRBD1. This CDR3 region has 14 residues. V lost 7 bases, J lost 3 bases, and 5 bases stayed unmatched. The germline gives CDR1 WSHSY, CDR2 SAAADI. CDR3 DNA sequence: TGCGCCAGCACTCGACAGGGGGCCTACACTGAAGCTTTCTTT. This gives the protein CASTRQGAYTEAFF.

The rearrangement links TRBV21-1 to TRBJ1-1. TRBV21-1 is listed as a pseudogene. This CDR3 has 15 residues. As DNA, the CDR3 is TGTGCCAGCAGCATTGATCTTAGTTCGAACACTGAAGCTTTCTTT. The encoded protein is CASSIDLSSNTEAFF.

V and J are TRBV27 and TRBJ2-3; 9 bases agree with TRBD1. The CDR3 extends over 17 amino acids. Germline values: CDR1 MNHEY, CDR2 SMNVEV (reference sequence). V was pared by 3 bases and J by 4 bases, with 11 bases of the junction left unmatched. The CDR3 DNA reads TGTGCCAGCAGTTTCTCCACCGGGACAGGGTGGGCAGATACGCAGTATTTT. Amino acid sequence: CASSFSTGTGWADTQYF.

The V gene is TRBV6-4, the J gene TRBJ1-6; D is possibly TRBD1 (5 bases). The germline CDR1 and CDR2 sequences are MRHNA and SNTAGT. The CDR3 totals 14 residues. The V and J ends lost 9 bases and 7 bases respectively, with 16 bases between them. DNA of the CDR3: TGTGCCAGTCGCCGGGACTTGGGCAATTCACCCCTCCACTTT. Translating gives CASRRDLGNSPLHF.

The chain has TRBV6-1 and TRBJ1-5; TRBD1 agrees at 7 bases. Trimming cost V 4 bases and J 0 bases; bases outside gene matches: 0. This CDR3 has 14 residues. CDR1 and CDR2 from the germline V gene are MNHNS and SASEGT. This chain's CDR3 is CASSGQGSNQPQHF. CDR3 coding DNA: TGTGCCAGCAGTGGACAGGGTAGCAATCAGCCCCAGCATTTT.

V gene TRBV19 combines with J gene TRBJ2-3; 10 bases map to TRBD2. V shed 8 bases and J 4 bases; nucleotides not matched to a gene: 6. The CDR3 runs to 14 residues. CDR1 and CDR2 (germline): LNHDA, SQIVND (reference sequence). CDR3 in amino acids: CASLKRGGADTQYF. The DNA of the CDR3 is TGTGCCAGTTTAAAGCGGGGGGGCGCAGATACGCAGTATTTT.